The 10 T cell receptor beta chains below come from one sample, sequenced in a study of cytomegalovirus exposure and HLA in healthy donors (dated by TCRdb to about 2017). Libraries were constructed by the immunoSEQ multiplex PCR assay. The multiplex PCR relied on a mix of 60 forward primers for TCR Vbeta segments and 13 reverse primers for TCR Jbeta segments. TCRdb's version of the immuneACCESS table is confined to in-frame rearrangements and falls short of the full clone set. An unresolved V gene accounts for under half of the shortfall where checked; the remainder is of unknown origin. This sample is represented by tens of thousands of clones; roughly 67% of them were singletons. Of the sample, about 5.7% falls within the top ten clones. Input material: PBMCs. All receptors derive from a man aged 50-59 years in good health and CMV-seronegative.

The V gene is TRBV25-1, the J gene TRBJ1-1, with D possibly being TRBD1 (5 bases). With 6 bases removed from V and 0 bases from J, the gap between germline ends came to 11 bases. There are 14 residues in the CDR3. Germline V lookup: CDR1 MGHDK, CDR2 SYGVNS. CDR3 DNA: TGTGCCAGCAGCCACCAGGGCCTGAACACTGAAGCTTTCTTT. Its translation: CASSHQGLNTEAFF.

Worth noting for this clone: Different DNA sequences within this sample yield the same CDR3. The chain joins TRBV7-9 to TRBJ2-7, with TRBD1 as a possible D gene (6 bases). The V end was cut by 5 bases, the J end by 6 bases, with 11 bases between. The CDR3 consists of 12 residues. CDR1 is SEHNR, CDR2 FQNEAQ, per germline (reference sequence). The CDR3 here is CASSPGAPEQYF. CDR3 DNA sequence: TGTGCCAGCAGCCCAGGGGCCCCCGAGCAGTACTTC.

This clone was counted between two and nine times. The chain carries TRBV28 and TRBJ2-5; maybe TRBD2 (5 bases). Trimming removed 7 bases at V and 7 bases at J, with 13 bases between. CDR3 length: 12 amino acids. CDR1 and CDR2 (germline): MDHEN, SYDVKM. Here the CDR3 DNA reads TGTGCCAGCACACCTCCCCGGGGGACCCAGTACTTC. It yields the protein CASTPPRGTQYF. Combining the CDR3 with reference TRBV28 and TRBJ2-5 gives the whole variable domain DVKVTQSSRYLVKRTGEKVFLECVQDMDHENMFWYRQDPGLGLRLIYFSYDVKMKEKGDIPEGYSVSREKKERFSLILESASTNQTSMYLCASTPPRGTQYFGPGTRLLVL.

The V gene is TRBV9, the J gene TRBJ2-2; 7 bases map to TRBD1. Germline assignment: CDR1 SGDLS and CDR2 YYNGEE. The V gene end was trimmed by 0 bases and the J gene end by 2 bases; junction bases not matched to a gene: 4. This CDR3 is built from 16 residues. CDR3 DNA: TGTGCCAGCAGCGTAGTCTACAGGGGAAACACCGGGGAGCTGTTTTTT. Translation gives CASSVVYRGNTGELFF.

The rearrangement links TRBV7-3 to TRBJ1-4, with 9 positions matching TRBD1. Germline trimming cut 3 bases from V and 0 bases from J; bases unmatched to any gene: 11. The germline V gene has CDR1 SGHTA and CDR2 FQGTGA. The CDR3 has 19 residues. The CDR3 bases are TGTGCCAGCAGCTTTGGGAGTCGACAGGGGGAACCAACTAATGAAAAACTGTTTTTT. Translation: CASSFGSRQGEPTNEKLFF.

This CDR3 reads CASGLGDRENQPQHF. As DNA, the CDR3 is TGTGCTAGTGGTTTAGGGGACAGGGAAAATCAGCCCCAGCATTTT. The chain has TRBV12-5 and TRBJ1-5, with 9 positions matching TRBD1. With V trimmed by 3 bases and J by 4 bases, 4 bases remained unmatched. Per the germline V gene, CDR1 is LGHNT and CDR2 is FRNRAP. The CDR3 extends over 15 amino acids.

This chain joins TRBV27 and TRBJ1-1; 8 bases match TRBD1. CDR3 length: 15 amino acids. CDR1 is MNHEY, CDR2 SMNVEV, per germline (reference sequence). The V segment lost 5 bases and the J segment 4 bases; nucleotides outside the gene matches: 9. In DNA, the CDR3 is TGTGCCAGCAGTCCCCGGACAGGGAGTTTCACTGAAGCTTTCTTT. The encoded protein is CASSPRTGSFTEAFF.

V and J are TRBV5-1 and TRBJ1-1; the D is unclear. The V gene's germline CDR1 is SGHRS and CDR2 YFSETQ. This CDR3 contains 13 residues. V was shortened by 4 bases and J by 11 bases, with 18 bases between the two germline ends. The CDR3 DNA follows: TGCGCCAGCAGCCTCAATCGAGGGATGGTGGCTTTCTTT. Translation: CASSLNRGMVAFF.

V usage is TRBV7-9 and J usage is TRBJ2-3; perhaps TRBD1 as D (5 bases). V lost 5 bases and J lost 6, with 12 bases in between. This CDR3 has 13 amino acids. Germline CDR1 reads SEHNR; CDR2 reads FQNEAQ (reference sequence). The CDR3 nucleotides read TGTGCCAGCAGCATGGCAGGGTTGGATACGCAGTATTTT. Its translation is CASSMAGLDTQYF.

The rearrangement joins TRBV9 to TRBJ1-5, with 10 nucleotides matching TRBD1. The ends lost 3 bases at V and 6 bases at J; junction bases unmatched: 6. There are 15 residues in the CDR3. Germline CDR1 is SGDLS and CDR2 is YYNGEE. The CDR3 sequence: CASSAGTGVSQPQHF. The CDR3 nucleotides read TGTGCCAGCAGCGCCGGGACAGGGGTTTCTCAGCCCCAGCATTTT.